This entry lists 14 T cell receptor beta chains sequenced from one sample in a study of T cells in Graves' hyperthyroidism and ophthalmopathy (dated by TCRdb to between 2018 and 2021). The library was prepared using multiplex PCR. Instrument used: Illumina HiSeq 2000. TCR beta CDR3 regions were amplified from RNA transcripts. A first-round RT-PCR of the TCR CDR3 used the HTBI primer set with the Qiagen OneStep RT-PCR kit. TCRdb trimmed public reads at Q25 via fastp, called clones via MiXCR and kept in-frame beta chains. Here each entry gathers all rows of one CDR3 protein and keeps the most common genes and DNA. The sample data list around 700,000 distinct CDR3 sequences, and just over 35% of these were observed just once. Of the sample, less than 40% falls within the top ten clones. Source material: blood. The receptors come from a woman between 40 and 50 years old with Graves' hyperthyroidism.

A single count supports this clonotype. This rearrangement joins TRBV29-1 to TRBJ1-1, with 8 bases lining up with TRBD1. This CDR3 is 12 amino acids long. Germline CDR1 is SQVTM and CDR2 is ANQGSEA. With 7 bases clipped from V and 3 bases from J, the junction kept 4 bases outside the gene matches. CDR3 sequence: CSDLTGDTEAFF. CDR3 nucleotide sequence: TGCAGCGACTTGACAGGGGACACTGAAGCTTTCTTT.

CDR3 in DNA: TGCAGCGTTGCGGCAGGGTTGCTTGGCTACACCTTC. It codes for CSVAAGLLGYTF. This chain connects TRBV29-1 to TRBJ1-2; D perhaps matches TRBD1 (5 bases). The ends were cut back, 4 bases at V and 7 bases at J, with 13 bases in the middle. Germline V gives CDR1 SQVTM, CDR2 ANQGSEA. CDR3 size: 12 residues.

This clonotype was counted ten times or more. J is TRBJ2-7 and V is TRBV5-6; weak D call: TRBD2 (6 bases). Germline loops: CDR1 SGHDT, CDR2 YYEEEE. This CDR3 contains 14 residues. With 4 bases removed from V and 5 bases from J, the gap between germline ends came to 16 bases. CDR3 amino acids: CASSEGLILHEQYF. The CDR3 nucleotides read TGTGCCAGCAGCGAGGGACTCATCCTCCACGAGCAGTACTTC.

This chain links TRBV25-1 with TRBJ1-1; TRBD1 matches at 7 bases. Trimming cost V 5 bases and J 3 bases; bases outside gene matches: 9. The CDR3 spans 15 residues. Germline V gene sequence: CDR1 MGHDK, CDR2 SYGVNS. This CDR3 reads CASSPLTGMDTEAFF. The CDR3 DNA is TGTGCCAGCAGTCCCCTGACAGGGATGGACACTGAAGCTTTCTTT.

The J gene is TRBJ1-1, the V gene TRBV3-1, with D uncertain. The germline CDR1 and CDR2 sequences are LGHDT and YNNKEL (reference sequence). Trimming stripped 0 bases from V and 5 bases from J, with 13 bases between. The length of the CDR3 is 15 residues. The chain's CDR3 is CASSQEPTGWTEAFF. The CDR3, as DNA: TGTGCCAGCAGCCAAGAGCCCACGGGGTGGACTGAAGCTTTCTTT.

The gene calls are TRBV28 and TRBJ1-1; unclear D gene. Germline-derived CDR1 and CDR2 are MDHEN and SYDVKM. V was shortened by 5 bases and J by 3 bases, with 16 bases between the two germline ends. CDR3 length: 15 residues. The CDR3 loop reads CASSPRSFLDTEAFF. DNA of the CDR3: TGTGCCAGCAGTCCACGCAGTTTTTTAGACACTGAAGCTTTCTTT.

The chain combines TRBV10-2 with TRBJ2-3; perhaps TRBD1 as D (6 bases). Deletions cut 3 bases from V and 13 bases from J, with 17 bases between. CDR3 size: 13 residues. The V gene's germline CDR1 is WSHSY and CDR2 SAAADI. The CDR3 coding sequence is TGCGCCAGCAGTGAAGACCCCGGGACACGGGAGTATTTT. It yields the protein CASSEDPGTREYF.

This clonotype was recorded a few times. This chain joins TRBV13 and TRBJ2-1, with D possibly TRBD1 on 5 matching bases. Between the trimmed V and J ends, which lost 0 bases and 3 bases, there was a span of 6 bases. The CDR3 extends over 14 amino acids. CDR1 is PRHDT and CDR2 is FYEKMQ in the germline V gene (reference sequence). The CDR3 region is CASSLGQGYNEQFF. CDR3 nucleotide sequence: TGTGCCAGCAGCTTAGGGCAGGGCTACAATGAGCAGTTCTTC.

Concerning this clonotype itself: Possible read error: a much larger clone is one base away. No conserved phenylalanine or tryptophan is present at the end of the CDR3, so a read error is the likely explanation. The chain is built from TRBV7-2 and TRBJ1-6, with D hard to call. Trimming shortened V by 4 bases and J by 7 bases, and 14 bases separated the two germline ends. The germline V gene encodes CDR1 SGHTA and CDR2 FQGNSA. This CDR3 spans 15 amino acids. CDR3 in amino acids: CASSSPRTGNSPLHL. CDR3 bases: TGTGCCAGCAGCTCCCCCAGGACTGGAAATTCACCCCTCCACCTT.

This clonotype was found a few times. The genes are TRBV19 and TRBJ2-5; D is undetermined. The CDR3 has 13 amino acids. The germline V gene has CDR1 LNHDA and CDR2 SQIVND (reference sequence). Deletions cut 3 bases from V and 0 bases from J, with 5 bases between. The CDR3 reads CASSIRYQETQYF. CDR3 nucleotide sequence: TGTGCCAGTAGTATTCGCTACCAAGAGACCCAGTACTTC.

In regard to this clonotype: Since a much larger clone is just one base distant, this may be a read error. J is TRBJ1-6 and V is TRBV13, with D maybe TRBD1 (5 bases). V was cut by 0 bases and J by 6 bases, with 9 bases left in between. The CDR3 contains 15 residues. Germline loops: CDR1 PRHDT, CDR2 FYEKMQ (reference sequence). The CDR3 spells CASSLGTGTNSPLHF. For the CDR3, the DNA is TGTGCCAGCAGCTTAGGAACGGGGACTAATTCACCCCTCCACTTT.

This clonotype was recorded many times. The chain carries TRBV15 and TRBJ2-5; D might be TRBD1 (5 bases). Germline CDR1 is LNHNV and CDR2 is YYDKDF (reference sequence). CDR3 length: 14 residues. V lost 2 bases and J lost 5, with 12 bases in between. CDR3 DNA: TGTGCCACCAGCAGACAGGGTTTACGTGAGACCCAGTACTTC. Translated, it gives CATSRQGLRETQYF. Supplemented by reference TRBV15 and TRBJ2-5, the full variable domain reads DAMVIQNPRYQVTQFGKPVTLSCSQTLNHNVMYWYQQKSSQAPKLLFHYYDKDFNNEADTPDNFQSRRPNTSFCFLDIRSPGLGDTAMYLCATSRQGLRETQYFGPGTRLLVL.

The rearrangement links TRBV6-6 to TRBJ1-2; TRBD1 might be the D (6 bases). Trimming pared 2 bases from V and 4 bases from J, leaving 14 bases between. Germline-derived CDR1 and CDR2 are MNHNY and SVGAGI (reference sequence). CDR3 size: 15 residues. The CDR3 sequence is CASSYPPQGTYGYTF. CDR3 DNA sequence: TGTGCCAGCAGTTACCCCCCACAGGGCACCTATGGCTACACCTTC.

This clonotype was detected only once. The chain couples TRBV29-1 to TRBJ2-7, with TRBD2 as a possible D gene (5 bases). In germline, CDR1 is SQVTM, CDR2 ANQGSEA. V was pared by 4 bases and J by 7 bases, with 17 bases between. CDR3 length equals 13 residues. The CDR3 DNA is TGCAGCGTTGTGGGGAGCTCCTACAATGAGCAGTACTTC. The encoded protein is CSVVGSSYNEQYF.